A single T cell receptor beta chain is shown here with its context. A much larger clone lies one base from this, so it may be a read error. The CDR3 consists of 14 residues. Per the germline V gene, CDR1 is GTSNPN and CDR2 is SVGIG (reference sequence). The entry originates in a study of shared clonotypes between healthy human individuals. Clones were read by immunoSEQ multiplex PCR, and TCRdb kept only the in-frame ones, dropping some. The sample records about 490,000 clones, 60% to 85% being singletons. V is TRBV30 and J is TRBJ2-6; a possible D gene is TRBD2 (7 bases). Source material: PBMCs. The source is a woman aged 40 to 50 in good health. Some clones in this sample may be carry-over from other donors' samples. As DNA, the CDR3 is TGTGCCTGGTACGGGGGGCTTGGGGCCAACATCCTGACTTTC. It specifies CAWYGGLGANILTF. Full variable domain (remainder filled in from reference TRBV30 and TRBJ2-6): SQTIHQWPATLVQPVGSPLSLECTVEGTSNPNLYWYRQAAGRGLQLLFYSVGIGQISSEVPQNLSASRPQDRQFILSSKKLLLSDSGFYLCAWYGGLGANILTFGAGSRLTVL.